The 9 T cell receptor beta chains below all came from one sample that was sequenced in a study of blood T cell repertoires in COVID-19. Repertoires were generated with immunoSEQ multiplex PCR, while TCRdb's copy carries only in-frame clones and drops some. Among about 400,000 clones listed, nearly 90% were seen once. Input material: PBMCs or T cells enriched from blood (not recorded which). Receptor source: a woman aged 18-30 years with acute COVID-19.

This clone was picked up a small number of times. CDR3: CAIPGQGNEKLFF. CDR3 DNA: TGTGCCATTCCGGGACAGGGGAATGAAAAACTGTTTTTT. The gene calls are TRBV2 and TRBJ1-4, with 10 positions matching TRBD1. Germline-derived CDR1 and CDR2 are SNHLY and FYNNEI. The junction had 4 bases not matched to a gene; V was cut back by 10 bases and J by 5 bases. This CDR3 comprises 13 residues.

Notes on this clone: This sample also contains other DNA sequences that code for the same CDR3. The rearrangement uses TRBV2 and TRBJ2-7; 10 bases agree with TRBD1. The trim removed 4 bases at V and 4 bases at J, leaving 4 bases unmatched. This CDR3 contains 14 residues. Germline CDR1 is SNHLY and CDR2 is FYNNEI. The CDR3 DNA reads as TGTGCCAGCAGTGGGACAGGGGGATTATACGAGCAGTACTTC. This codes for CASSGTGGLYEQYF.

The J gene is TRBJ2-7, the V gene TRBV6-5; a weak D match, TRBD1 (6 bases). Trimming took off 8 bases at V and 4 bases at J, with 12 bases between the two ends. Germline-derived CDR1 and CDR2 are MNHEY and SVGAGI. This CDR3 region has 12 residues. The CDR3 reads CASPRGLYEQYF. For the CDR3, the DNA is TGTGCCAGCCCCAGGGGATTGTACGAGCAGTACTTC.

This clone was counted a single time. The chain carries TRBV3-1 (or the pseudogene TRBV3-2) and TRBJ1-6, with TRBD1 identical over 8 bases. V lost 3 bases to trimming and J lost 10 bases; unmatched junction nucleotides: 5. The CDR3 has 14 residues. From germline, CDR1 is LGHDT and CDR2 YNNKEL (reference sequence). CDR3 DNA sequence: TGTGCCAGCAGCCACGGACAGGGCTCCTCACCCCTCCACTTT. The encoded protein is CASSHGQGSSPLHF.

This chain uses TRBV19 with TRBJ1-6; no definite D call. The CDR3 is made up of 13 amino acids. Trimming cost V 3 bases and J 9 bases, with 9 bases left between them. The germline gives CDR1 LNHDA, CDR2 SQIVND (reference sequence). The DNA for the CDR3 is TGTGCCAGTAGTATCAAAGGGAGTTCACCCCTCCACTTT. This translates into CASSIKGSSPLHF. The variable domain in full, with the rest retrieved from reference TRBV19 and TRBJ1-6, is DGGITQSPKYLFRKEGQNVTLSCEQNLNHDAMYWYRQDPGQGLRLIYYSQIVNDFQKGDIAEGYSVSREKKESFPLTVTSAQKNPTAFYLCASSIKGSSPLHFGNGTRLTVT.

This clone occurred a few times. The junction differs from germline at one of its ends, possibly a read error. The chain employs TRBV19 and TRBJ1-1, with a possible D match to TRBD1 (6 bases). The CDR3 contains 13 residues. Germline lookup yields CDR1 LNHDA and CDR2 SQIVND (reference sequence). The CDR3 DNA is TGTGCCAGTACCGCCTCCCCCCAGGGAACAGGGTCCTTT. It is translated as CASTASPQGTGSF.

The V call is TRBV28, the J call TRBJ1-2; D is uncertain. Trimming took 8 bases from V and 0 from J, leaving 7 bases between them. The germline CDR1 and CDR2 sequences are MDHEN and SYDVKM. The CDR3 runs to 12 residues. The CDR3 is CASEESNYGYTF. CDR3 nucleotides: TGTGCCAGCGAGGAGTCTAACTATGGCTACACCTTC.

The rearrangement links TRBV12-3 or TRBV12-4 to TRBJ1-3; 8 positions agree with TRBD1. The CDR3 runs to 12 residues. The DNA for the CDR3 is TGTGCTTCGGACAGGGCTGGAAACACCATATATTTT. Translating it yields CASDRAGNTIYF.

Only a few counts were recorded for this clone. The rearrangement links TRBV5-1 to TRBJ2-2; 7 bases agree with TRBD2. This CDR3 region has 15 residues. V trimming: 7 bases; J trimming: 5 bases; junction bases outside the gene matches: 11. CDR1 and CDR2 (germline): SGHRS, YFSETQ. The CDR3 DNA reads TGCGCCAGCGGAAGAGCGGGGAGAGAAACCGGGGAGCTGTTTTTT. This encodes CASGRAGRETGELFF.